The TCR beta chain under discussion was sequenced for a study of T cell repertoires in cytomegalovirus infection. Across the whole study: Signatures in public TCR beta sequences pointed to both CMV infection and matching HLA type.

Overall study results and limits: Carriers of CMV plus the relevant HLA were identified by cumulative public TCR beta family frequency.

In germline, CDR1 is SNHLY, CDR2 FYNNEI. V shed 8 bases, J shed 6 bases, and the junction held 12 bases outside the gene matches. The CDR3 is 14 residues long. TCRdb itself ran the reads through MiXCR, one entry per CDR3 protein. The table lists some 800,000 distinct CDR3 sequences, roughly 28% of them singletons. Remarks on this clonotype: Its antigen is still unknown.

The sample consisted of cultured CD8+ T cells from PBMCs, taken from culture after CMV antigen stimulation. The receptor comes from a human donor in good health (CMV status not recorded). Some clones in this sample may be carry-over from other donors' samples. The J gene is TRBJ2-7, the V gene TRBV2; 8 bases fit TRBD2. This CDR3 is CASSPGGGPVEQYF. DNA of the CDR3: TGTGCCAGCTCCCCCGGGGGGGGGCCGGTCGAGCAGTACTTC.